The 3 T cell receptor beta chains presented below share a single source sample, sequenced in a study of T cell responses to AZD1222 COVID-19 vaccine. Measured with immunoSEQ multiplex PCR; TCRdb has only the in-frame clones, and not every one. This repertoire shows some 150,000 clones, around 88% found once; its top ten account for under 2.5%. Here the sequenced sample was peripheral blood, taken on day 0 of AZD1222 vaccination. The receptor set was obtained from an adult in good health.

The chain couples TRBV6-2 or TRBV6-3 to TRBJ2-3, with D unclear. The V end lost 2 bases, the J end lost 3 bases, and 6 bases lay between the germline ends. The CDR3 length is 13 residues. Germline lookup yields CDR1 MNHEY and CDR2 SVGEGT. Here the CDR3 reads CASSYEETDTQYF. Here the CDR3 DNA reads TGTGCCAGCAGTTACGAGGAGACAGATACGCAGTATTTT.

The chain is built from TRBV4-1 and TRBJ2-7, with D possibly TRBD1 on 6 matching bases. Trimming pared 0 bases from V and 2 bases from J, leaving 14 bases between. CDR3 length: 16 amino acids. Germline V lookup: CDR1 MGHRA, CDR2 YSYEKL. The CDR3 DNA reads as TGCGCCAGCAGCCAAGACCCGGGACATCTTACCTACGAGCAGTACTTC. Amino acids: CASSQDPGHLTYEQYF.

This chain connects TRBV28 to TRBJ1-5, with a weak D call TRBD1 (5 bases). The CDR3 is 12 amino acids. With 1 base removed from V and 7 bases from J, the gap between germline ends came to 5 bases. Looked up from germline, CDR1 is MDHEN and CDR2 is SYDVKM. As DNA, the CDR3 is TGTGCCAGCAGTTTATCAGGGCAGCCCCAGCATTTT. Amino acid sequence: CASSLSGQPQHF.